This T cell receptor (beta chain) emerged from a study of beta chain features in type 1 diabetes. The sample holds a few counts of this clone. Reverse transcribing all isolated RNA meant expressed TCRB transcripts were sequenced. Here immunoSEQ multiplex PCR was the method, and the copy in TCRdb shows in-frame clones only, minus some. The top ten hold roughly 0.045% of the sample, which has 350,000 or so clones, roughly a fifth seen once. The TCR comes from a woman younger than 35 in good health. The sequenced material came from naive CD4+ T cells from blood.

CDR3 coding DNA: TGTGCCAGCAGCTTTGCTAGCGGGAGGTCACGCGAGCAGTACTTC. Encoded protein: CASSFASGRSREQYF. V gene TRBV11-2 combines with J gene TRBJ2-7; TRBD2 aligns across 11 bases. CDR1 and CDR2 (germline): SGHAT, FQNNGV. There are 15 residues in the CDR3. V lost 3 bases to trimming and J lost 6 bases; unmatched junction nucleotides: 7.